This T cell receptor (beta chain) was sequenced during a study of breast tumors, draining lymph nodes, adjacent tissues. Samples came from axillary lymph nodes draining the breast cancer. TCRdb ran MiXCR on the multiplex PCR reads and lists one entry per CDR3 protein. The sample contains some 120,000 distinct CDR3 sequences, 15% to 20% of which appear only once. Study-wide points: Compared with basal-like, luminal-like tumors shared significantly more repertoire with nontumor tissue. Tumors had less TCR diversity than lymph nodes, more than nontumor tissue.

In regard to this clonotype: Its antigen remains unidentified. Given the absence of the conserved phenylalanine or tryptophan at the CDR3 end, a read error is likely.

J lost 7 bases, V lost 3 bases, and 11 bases had no gene match. Germline V gene lookup returns CDR1 MDHEN and CDR2 SYDVKM. The CDR3 spans 15 residues. V and J are TRBV28 and TRBJ1-2, with 7 bases matching TRBD1. This TCR was sampled from a female donor with breast cancer. Some clones in this sample may be carry-over from other donors' samples. The material sequenced was axillary lymph node tissue. CDR3 in DNA: TGTGCCAGCAGTTTCAGGCCGACAGGGTCGTCTGGCTACACCCTC. Its translation: CASSFRPTGSSGYTL.